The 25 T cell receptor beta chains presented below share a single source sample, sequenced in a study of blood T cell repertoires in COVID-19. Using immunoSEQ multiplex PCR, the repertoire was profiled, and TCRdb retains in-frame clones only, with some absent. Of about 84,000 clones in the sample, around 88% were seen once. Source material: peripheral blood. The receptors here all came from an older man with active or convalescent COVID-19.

CDR3 bases: TGTGCCAGCAGCACGGGGACAGCGAACTACGAGCAGTACTTC. It encodes CASSTGTANYEQYF. The chain recombines TRBV7-8 with TRBJ2-7, with TRBD1 matching 7 bases. V shed 5 bases and J 3 bases; nucleotides not matched to a gene: 7. The V gene's germline CDR1 is SGHVS and CDR2 FQNEAQ. The CDR3 is made up of 14 amino acids.

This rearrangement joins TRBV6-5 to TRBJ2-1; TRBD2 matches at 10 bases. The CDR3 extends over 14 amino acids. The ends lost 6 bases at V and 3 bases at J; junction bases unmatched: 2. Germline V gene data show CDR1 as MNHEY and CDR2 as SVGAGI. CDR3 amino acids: CASSVAGGYNEQFF. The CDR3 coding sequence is TGTGCCAGCAGCGTAGCGGGGGGCTACAATGAGCAGTTCTTC.

The CDR3 is CASSLDGGYGYTF. CDR3 sequence (DNA): TGTGCCAGCAGCCTGGATGGCGGTTATGGCTACACCTTC. This chain uses TRBV5-4 with TRBJ1-2; unclear D gene. The CDR3 runs 13 residues. V lost 4 bases and J lost 5, with 12 bases in between. The germline V gene has CDR1 SGHNT and CDR2 YYREEE (reference sequence).

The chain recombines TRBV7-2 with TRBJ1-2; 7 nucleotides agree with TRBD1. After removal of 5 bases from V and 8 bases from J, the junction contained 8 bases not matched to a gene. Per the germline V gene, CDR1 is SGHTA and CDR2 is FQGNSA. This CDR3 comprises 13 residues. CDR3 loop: CASSPQGLDGYTF. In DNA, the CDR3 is TGTGCCAGCAGCCCACAGGGGTTAGACGGCTACACCTTC. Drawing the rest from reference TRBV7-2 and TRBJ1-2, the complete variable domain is GAGVSQSPSNKVTEKGKDVELRCDPISGHTALYWYRQSLGQGLEFLIYFQGNSAPDKSGLPSDRFSAERTGGSVSTLTIQRTQQEDSAVYLCASSPQGLDGYTFGSGTRLTVV.

The CDR3 is CASSYQGRNTEAFF. CDR3 nucleotides: TGTGCCAGCAGCTACCAGGGGAGGAACACTGAAGCTTTCTTT. V gene TRBV13 combines with J gene TRBJ1-1, with D tentatively TRBD1 (6 bases). This CDR3 spans 14 amino acids. Germline assignment: CDR1 PRHDT and CDR2 FYEKMQ (reference sequence). Deletions cut 4 bases from V and 1 base from J, with 10 bases between.

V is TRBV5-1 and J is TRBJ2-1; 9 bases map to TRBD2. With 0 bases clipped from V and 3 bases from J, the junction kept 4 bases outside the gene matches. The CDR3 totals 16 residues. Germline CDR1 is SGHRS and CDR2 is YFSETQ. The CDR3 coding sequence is TGCGCCAGCAGCTTGGGTGGGACTAGCAACTACAATGAGCAGTTCTTC. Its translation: CASSLGGTSNYNEQFF.

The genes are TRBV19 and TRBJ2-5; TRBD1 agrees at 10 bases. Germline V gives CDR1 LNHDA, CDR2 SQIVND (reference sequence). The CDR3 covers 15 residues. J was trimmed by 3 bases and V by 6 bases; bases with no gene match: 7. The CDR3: CASRPGQGLEETQYF. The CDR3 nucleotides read TGTGCCAGTAGACCGGGACAGGGGTTGGAAGAGACCCAGTACTTC.

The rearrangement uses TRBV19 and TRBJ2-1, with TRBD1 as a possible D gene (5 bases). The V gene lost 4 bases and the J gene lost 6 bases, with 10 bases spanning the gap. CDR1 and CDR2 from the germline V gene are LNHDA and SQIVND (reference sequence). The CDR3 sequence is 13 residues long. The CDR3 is CASSNPDTNEQFF. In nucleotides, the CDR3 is TGTGCCAGTAGTAACCCGGACACCAATGAGCAGTTCTTC.

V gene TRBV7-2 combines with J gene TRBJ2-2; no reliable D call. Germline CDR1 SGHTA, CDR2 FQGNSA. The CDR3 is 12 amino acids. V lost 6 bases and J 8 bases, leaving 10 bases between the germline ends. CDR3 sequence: CASRMAPGELFF. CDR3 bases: TGTGCCAGCAGAATGGCCCCTGGGGAGCTGTTTTTT.

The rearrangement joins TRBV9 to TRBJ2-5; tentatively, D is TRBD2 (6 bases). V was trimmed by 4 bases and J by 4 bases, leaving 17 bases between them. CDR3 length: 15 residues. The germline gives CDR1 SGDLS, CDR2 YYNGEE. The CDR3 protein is CASSPRLVELETQYF. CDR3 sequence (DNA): TGTGCCAGCAGCCCCAGACTAGTGGAACTAGAGACCCAGTACTTC.

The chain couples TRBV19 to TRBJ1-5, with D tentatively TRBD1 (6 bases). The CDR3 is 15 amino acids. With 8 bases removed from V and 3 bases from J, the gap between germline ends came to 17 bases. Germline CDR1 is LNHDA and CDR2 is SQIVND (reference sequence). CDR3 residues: CASAGSGGLNQPQHF. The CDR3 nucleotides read TGTGCCAGTGCTGGATCGGGGGGCCTCAATCAGCCCCAGCATTTT.

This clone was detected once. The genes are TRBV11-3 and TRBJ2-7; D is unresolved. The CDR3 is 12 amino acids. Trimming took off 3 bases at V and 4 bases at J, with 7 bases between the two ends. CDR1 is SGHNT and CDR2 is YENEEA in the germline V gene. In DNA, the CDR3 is TGTGCCAGCAGCTTTGACGGGTACGAGCAGTACTTC. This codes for CASSFDGYEQYF.

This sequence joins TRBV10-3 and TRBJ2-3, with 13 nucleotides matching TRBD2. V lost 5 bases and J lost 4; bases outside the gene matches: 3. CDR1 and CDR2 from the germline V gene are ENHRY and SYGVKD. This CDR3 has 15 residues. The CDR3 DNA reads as TGTGCCATCAGTTGGACTAGCGGGAGCTCAGATACGCAGTATTTT. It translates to CAISWTSGSSDTQYF.

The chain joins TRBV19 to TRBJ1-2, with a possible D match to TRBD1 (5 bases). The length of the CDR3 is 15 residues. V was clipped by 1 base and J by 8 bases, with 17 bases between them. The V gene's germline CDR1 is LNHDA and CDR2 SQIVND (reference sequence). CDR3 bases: TGTGCCAGTAGTATAGGAGCCGGGACTACCCGAGGCTACACCTTC. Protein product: CASSIGAGTTRGYTF.

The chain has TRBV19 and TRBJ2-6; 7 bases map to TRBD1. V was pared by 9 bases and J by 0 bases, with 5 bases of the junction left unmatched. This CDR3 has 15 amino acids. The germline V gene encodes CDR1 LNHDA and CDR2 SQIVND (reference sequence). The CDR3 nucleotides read TGTGCCAGCGGACAGGTGTACTCTGGGGCCAACGTCCTGACTTTC. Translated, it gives CASGQVYSGANVLTF.

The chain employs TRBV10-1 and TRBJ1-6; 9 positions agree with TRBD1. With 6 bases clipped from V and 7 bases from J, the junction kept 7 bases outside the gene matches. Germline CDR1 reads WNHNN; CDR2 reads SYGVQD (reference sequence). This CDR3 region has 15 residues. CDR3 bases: TGCGCCAGCAGCCTGGGACAGGGAGTAAATTCACCCCTCCACTTT. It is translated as CASSLGQGVNSPLHF.

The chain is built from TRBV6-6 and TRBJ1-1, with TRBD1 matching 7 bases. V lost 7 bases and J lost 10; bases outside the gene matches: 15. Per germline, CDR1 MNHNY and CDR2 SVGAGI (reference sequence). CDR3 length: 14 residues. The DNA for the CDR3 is TGTGCCAGCACCTCGTCCGGGACAGCGACCCGAGCTTTCTTT. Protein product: CASTSSGTATRAFF.

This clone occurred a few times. The CDR3 bases are TGTGCCAGCAGGAGTCTTGACAGGGGAGACGGCTACACCTTC. Protein product: CASRSLDRGDGYTF. The gene calls are TRBV9 and TRBJ1-2; 8 bases are a match to TRBD1. CDR1 and CDR2 (germline): SGDLS, YYNGEE. Unmatched junction bases numbered 11, after V lost 5 bases and J lost 8 bases. The CDR3 covers 14 residues.

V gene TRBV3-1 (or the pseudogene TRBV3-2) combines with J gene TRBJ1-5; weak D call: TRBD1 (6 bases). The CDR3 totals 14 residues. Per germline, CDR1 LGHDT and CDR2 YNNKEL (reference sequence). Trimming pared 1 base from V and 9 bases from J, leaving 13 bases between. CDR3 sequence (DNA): TGTGCCAGCAGCCAAGGGACAGCCGCTGGGCCCCAGCATTTT. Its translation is CASSQGTAAGPQHF.

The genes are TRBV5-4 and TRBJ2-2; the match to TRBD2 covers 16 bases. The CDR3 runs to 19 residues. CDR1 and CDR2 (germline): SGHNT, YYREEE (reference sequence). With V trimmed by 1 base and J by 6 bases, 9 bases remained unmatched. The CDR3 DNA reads TGTGCCAGCAGCTTGATTCGAGGGACTAGCGGGGGGGCAGCCGGGGAGCTGTTTTTT. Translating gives CASSLIRGTSGGAAGELFF.

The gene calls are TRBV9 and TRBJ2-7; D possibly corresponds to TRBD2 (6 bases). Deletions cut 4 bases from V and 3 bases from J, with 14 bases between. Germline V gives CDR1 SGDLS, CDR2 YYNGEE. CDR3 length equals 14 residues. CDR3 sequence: CASSRSGASYEQYF. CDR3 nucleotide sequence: TGTGCCAGCAGCCGGTCGGGAGCCAGCTACGAGCAGTACTTC.

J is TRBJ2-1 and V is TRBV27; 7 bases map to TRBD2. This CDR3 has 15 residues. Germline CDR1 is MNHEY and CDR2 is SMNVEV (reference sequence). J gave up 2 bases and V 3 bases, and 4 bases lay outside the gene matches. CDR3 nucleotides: TGTGCCAGCAGTTTTGTGGGAGGGGCCTACAATGAGCAGTTCTTC. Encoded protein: CASSFVGGAYNEQFF.

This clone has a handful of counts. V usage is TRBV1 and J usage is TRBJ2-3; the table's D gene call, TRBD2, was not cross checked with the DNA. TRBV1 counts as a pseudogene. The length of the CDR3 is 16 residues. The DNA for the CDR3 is TGCACCAGCAGCCAAGGCGTGGGACTAGCGTTGGGTACGCAGTATTTT. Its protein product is CTSSQGVGLALGTQYF.

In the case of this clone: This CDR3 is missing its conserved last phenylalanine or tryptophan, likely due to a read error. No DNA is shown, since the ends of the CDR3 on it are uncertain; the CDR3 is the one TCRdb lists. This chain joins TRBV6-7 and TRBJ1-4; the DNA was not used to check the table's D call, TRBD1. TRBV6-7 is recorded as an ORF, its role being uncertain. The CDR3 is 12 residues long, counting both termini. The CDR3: CASSLSGQVLED.

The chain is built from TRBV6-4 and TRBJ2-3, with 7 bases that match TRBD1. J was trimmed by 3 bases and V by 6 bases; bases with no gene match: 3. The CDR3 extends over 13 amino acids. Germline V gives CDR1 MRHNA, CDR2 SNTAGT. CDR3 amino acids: CASSAQGTDTQYF. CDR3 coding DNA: TGTGCCAGCAGCGCACAGGGGACAGATACGCAGTATTTT.